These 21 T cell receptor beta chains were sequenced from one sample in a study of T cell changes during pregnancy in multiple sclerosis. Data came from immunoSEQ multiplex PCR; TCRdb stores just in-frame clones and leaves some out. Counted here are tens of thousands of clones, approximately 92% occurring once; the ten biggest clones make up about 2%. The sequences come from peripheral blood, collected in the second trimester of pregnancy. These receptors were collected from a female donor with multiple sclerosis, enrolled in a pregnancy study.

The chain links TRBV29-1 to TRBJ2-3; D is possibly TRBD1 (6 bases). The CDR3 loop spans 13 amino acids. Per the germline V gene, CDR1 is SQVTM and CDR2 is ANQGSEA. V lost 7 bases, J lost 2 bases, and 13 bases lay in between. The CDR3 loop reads CSALTGVTDTQYF. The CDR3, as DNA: TGCAGCGCCCTGACAGGTGTCACAGATACGCAGTATTTT.

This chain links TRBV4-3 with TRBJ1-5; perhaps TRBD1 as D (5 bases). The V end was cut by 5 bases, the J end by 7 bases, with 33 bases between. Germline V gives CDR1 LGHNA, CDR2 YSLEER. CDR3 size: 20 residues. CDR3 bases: TGCGCCAGCAGCTCATCAGAGAGCCAGGGATGGACGGATTGCATCCAGCCCCAGCATTTT. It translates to CASSSSESQGWTDCIQPQHF.

The CDR3 loop is CAWSRDRGYTEAFF. Here the CDR3 DNA reads TGTGCCTGGAGTAGAGACAGGGGGTACACTGAAGCTTTCTTT. The J gene is TRBJ1-1, the V gene TRBV30; TRBD1 matches 9 bases. V dropped 2 bases and J dropped 3; count of bases not matched to a gene: 4. CDR3 length: 14 amino acids. The V gene's germline CDR1 is GTSNPN and CDR2 SVGIG (reference sequence).

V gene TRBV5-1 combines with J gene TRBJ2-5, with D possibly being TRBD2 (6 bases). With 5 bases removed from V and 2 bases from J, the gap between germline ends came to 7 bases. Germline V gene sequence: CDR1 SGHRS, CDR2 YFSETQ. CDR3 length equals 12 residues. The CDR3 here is CASRAGQETQYF. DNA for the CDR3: TGCGCCAGCAGGGCGGGACAAGAGACCCAGTACTTC.

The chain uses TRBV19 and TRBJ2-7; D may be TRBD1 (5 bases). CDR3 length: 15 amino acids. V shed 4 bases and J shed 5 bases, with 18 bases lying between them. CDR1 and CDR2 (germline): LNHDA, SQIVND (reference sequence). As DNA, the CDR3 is TGTGCCAGTAGTACCCAGGGCGGATGGGCGAACGAGCAGTACTTC. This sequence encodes CASSTQGGWANEQYF.

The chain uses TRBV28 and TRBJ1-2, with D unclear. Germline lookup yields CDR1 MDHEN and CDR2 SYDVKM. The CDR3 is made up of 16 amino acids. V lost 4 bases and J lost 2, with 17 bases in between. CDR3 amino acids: CASSSSAAPSNYGYTF. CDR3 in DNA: TGTGCCAGCAGTTCATCCGCGGCCCCTTCGAACTATGGCTACACCTTC.

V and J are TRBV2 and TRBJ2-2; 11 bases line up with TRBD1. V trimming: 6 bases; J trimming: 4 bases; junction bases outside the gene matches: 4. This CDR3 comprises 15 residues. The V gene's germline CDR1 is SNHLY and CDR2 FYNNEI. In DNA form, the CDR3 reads TGTGCCAGCAGCCCGGACAGGGGGCTCACCGGGGAGCTGTTTTTT. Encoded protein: CASSPDRGLTGELFF. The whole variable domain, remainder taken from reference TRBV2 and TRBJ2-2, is EPEVTQTPSHQVTQMGQEVILRCVPISNHLYFYWYRQILGQKVEFLVSFYNNEISEKSEIFDDQFSVERPDGSNFTLKIRSTKLEDSAMYFCASSPDRGLTGELFFGEGSRLTVL.

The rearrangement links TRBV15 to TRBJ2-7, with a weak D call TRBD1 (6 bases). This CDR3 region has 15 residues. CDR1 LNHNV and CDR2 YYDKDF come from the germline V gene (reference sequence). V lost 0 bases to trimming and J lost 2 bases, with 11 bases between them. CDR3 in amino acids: CATSRDLKGAYEQYF. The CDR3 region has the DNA TGTGCCACCAGCAGAGATTTAAAGGGGGCCTACGAGCAGTACTTC.

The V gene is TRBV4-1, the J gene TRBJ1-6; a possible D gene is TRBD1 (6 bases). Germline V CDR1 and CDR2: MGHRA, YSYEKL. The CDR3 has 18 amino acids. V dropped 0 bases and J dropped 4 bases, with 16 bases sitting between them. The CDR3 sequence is CASSQDRSRGRYNSPLHF. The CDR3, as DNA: TGCGCCAGCAGCCAAGATCGATCCAGGGGCCGGTATAATTCACCCCTCCACTTT.

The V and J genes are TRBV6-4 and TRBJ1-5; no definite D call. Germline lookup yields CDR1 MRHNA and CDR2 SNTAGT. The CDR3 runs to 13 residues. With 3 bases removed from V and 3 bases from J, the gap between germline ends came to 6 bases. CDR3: CASSENNNQPQHF. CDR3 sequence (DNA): TGTGCCAGCAGTGAAAACAACAATCAGCCCCAGCATTTT.

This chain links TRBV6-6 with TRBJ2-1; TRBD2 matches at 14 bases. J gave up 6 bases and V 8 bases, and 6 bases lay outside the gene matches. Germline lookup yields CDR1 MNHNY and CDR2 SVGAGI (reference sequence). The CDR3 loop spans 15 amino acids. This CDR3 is CASRTGTSGSNEQFF. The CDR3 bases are TGTGCCAGCCGAACCGGGACTAGCGGGAGCAATGAGCAGTTCTTC.

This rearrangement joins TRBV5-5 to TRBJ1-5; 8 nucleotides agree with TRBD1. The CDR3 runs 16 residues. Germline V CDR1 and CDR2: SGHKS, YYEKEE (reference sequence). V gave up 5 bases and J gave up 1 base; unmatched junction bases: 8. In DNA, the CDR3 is TGTGCCAGCAGTCGACAGGGGCAGGGGAGCAATCAGCCCCAGCATTTT. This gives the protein CASSRQGQGSNQPQHF.

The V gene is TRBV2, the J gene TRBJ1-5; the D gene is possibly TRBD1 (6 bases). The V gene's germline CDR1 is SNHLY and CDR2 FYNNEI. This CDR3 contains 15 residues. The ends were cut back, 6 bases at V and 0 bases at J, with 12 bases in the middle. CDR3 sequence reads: CASRQGSYSNQPQHF. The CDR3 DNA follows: TGTGCCAGCAGACAGGGAAGTTATAGCAATCAGCCCCAGCATTTT.

The CDR3 region is CASSPPRATMNTEAFF. The CDR3 DNA sequence: TGTGCCAGTAGTCCCCCACGAGCTACGATGAACACTGAAGCTTTCTTT. The chain uses TRBV19 and TRBJ1-1; D is unresolved. Trimming removed 5 bases at V and 0 bases at J, with 16 bases between. Germline lookup yields CDR1 LNHDA and CDR2 SQIVND (reference sequence). The CDR3 has 16 residues. Full variable domain (rest looked up from reference TRBV19 and TRBJ1-1): DGGITQSPKYLFRKEGQNVTLSCEQNLNHDAMYWYRQDPGQGLRLIYYSQIVNDFQKGDIAEGYSVSREKKESFPLTVTSAQKNPTAFYLCASSPPRATMNTEAFFGQGTRLTVV.

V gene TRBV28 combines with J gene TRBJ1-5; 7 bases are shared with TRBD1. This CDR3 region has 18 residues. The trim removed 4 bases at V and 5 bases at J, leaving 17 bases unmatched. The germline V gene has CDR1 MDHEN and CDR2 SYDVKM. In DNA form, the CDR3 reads TGTGCCAGCAGTTCCGACAGGGCTAGGGCCAAGGCAGATCAGCCCCAGCATTTT. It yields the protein CASSSDRARAKADQPQHF.

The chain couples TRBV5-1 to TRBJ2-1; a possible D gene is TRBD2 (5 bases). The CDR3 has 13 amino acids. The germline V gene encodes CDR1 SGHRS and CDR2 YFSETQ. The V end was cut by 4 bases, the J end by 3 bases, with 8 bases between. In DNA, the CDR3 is TGCGCCAGCAGCCTAGACTACTACAATGAGCAGTTCTTC. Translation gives CASSLDYYNEQFF.

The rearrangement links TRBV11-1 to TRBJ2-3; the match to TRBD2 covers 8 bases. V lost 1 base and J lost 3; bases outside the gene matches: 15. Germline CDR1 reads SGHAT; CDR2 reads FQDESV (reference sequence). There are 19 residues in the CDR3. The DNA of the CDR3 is TGTGCCAGCAGCTTAGTGCCCCTTTATAGCGGGGCCGGTACAGATACGCAGTATTTT. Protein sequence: CASSLVPLYSGAGTDTQYF.

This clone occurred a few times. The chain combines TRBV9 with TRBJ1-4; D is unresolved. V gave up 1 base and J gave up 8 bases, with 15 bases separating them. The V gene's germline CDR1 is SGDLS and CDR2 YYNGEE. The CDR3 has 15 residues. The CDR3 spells CASSVYSGPGEKLFF. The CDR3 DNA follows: TGTGCCAGCAGCGTATATAGTGGACCGGGAGAAAAACTGTTTTTT. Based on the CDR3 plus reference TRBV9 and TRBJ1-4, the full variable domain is DSGVTQTPKHLITATGQRVTLRCSPRSGDLSVYWYQQSLDQGLQFLIQYYNGEERAKGNILERFSAQQFPDLHSELNLSSLELGDSALYFCASSVYSGPGEKLFFGSGTQLSVL.

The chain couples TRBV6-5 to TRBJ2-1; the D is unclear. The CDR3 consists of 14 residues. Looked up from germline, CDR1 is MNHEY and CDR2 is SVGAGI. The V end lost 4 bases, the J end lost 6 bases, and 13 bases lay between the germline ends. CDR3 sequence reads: CASSSSPGVNEQFF. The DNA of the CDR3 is TGTGCCAGCAGTTCGTCACCAGGCGTCAATGAGCAGTTCTTC.

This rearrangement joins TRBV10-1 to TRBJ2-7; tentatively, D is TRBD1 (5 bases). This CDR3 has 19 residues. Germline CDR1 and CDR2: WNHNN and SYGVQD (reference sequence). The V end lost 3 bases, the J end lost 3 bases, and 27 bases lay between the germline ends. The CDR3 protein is CASSEKGIFKLSPCYEQYF. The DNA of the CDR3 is TGCGCCAGCAGTGAAAAGGGGATTTTTAAACTTTCCCCCTGCTACGAGCAGTACTTC.

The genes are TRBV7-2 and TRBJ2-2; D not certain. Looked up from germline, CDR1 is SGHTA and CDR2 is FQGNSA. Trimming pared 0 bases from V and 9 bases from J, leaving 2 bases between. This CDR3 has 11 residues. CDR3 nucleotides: TGTGCCAGCAGCTTAGCTAGGGAGCTGTTTTTT. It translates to CASSLARELFF.